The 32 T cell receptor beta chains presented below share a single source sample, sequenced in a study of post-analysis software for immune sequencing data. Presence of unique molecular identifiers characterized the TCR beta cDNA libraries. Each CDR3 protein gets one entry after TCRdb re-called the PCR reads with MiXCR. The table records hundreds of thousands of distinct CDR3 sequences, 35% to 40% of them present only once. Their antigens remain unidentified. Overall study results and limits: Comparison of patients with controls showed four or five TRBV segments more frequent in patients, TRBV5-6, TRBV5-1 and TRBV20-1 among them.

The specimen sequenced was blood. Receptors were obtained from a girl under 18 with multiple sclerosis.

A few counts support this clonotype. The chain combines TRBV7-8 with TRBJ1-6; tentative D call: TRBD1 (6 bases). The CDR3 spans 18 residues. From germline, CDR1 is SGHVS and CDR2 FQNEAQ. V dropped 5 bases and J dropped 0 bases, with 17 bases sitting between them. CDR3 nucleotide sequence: TGTGCCAGCAGCCGTGGACAGTCCCTAGGCTCCTATAATTCACCCCTCCACTTT. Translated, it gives CASSRGQSLGSYNSPLHF.

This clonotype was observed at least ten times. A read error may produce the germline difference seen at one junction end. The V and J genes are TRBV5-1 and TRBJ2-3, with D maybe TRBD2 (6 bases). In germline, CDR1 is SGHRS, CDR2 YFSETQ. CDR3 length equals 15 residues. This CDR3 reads CASSREFSRTGTQYF. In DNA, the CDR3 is TGCGCCAGCAGTCGGGAGTTCTCCCGCACAGGTACGCAGTATTTT.

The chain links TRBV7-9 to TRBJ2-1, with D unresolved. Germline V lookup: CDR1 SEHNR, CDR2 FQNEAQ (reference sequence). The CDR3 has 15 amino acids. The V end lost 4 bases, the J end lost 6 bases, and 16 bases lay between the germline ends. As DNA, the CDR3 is TGTGCCAGCAGCTCACTTAGGCCCGCGAGCAATGAGCAGTTCTTC. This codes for CASSSLRPASNEQFF.

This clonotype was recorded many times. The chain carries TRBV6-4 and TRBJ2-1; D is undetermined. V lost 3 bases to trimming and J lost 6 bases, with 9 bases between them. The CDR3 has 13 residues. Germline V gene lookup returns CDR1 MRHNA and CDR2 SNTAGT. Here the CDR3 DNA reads TGTGCCAGCAGTGAACAGCCGACCAATGAGCAGTTCTTC. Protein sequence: CASSEQPTNEQFF.

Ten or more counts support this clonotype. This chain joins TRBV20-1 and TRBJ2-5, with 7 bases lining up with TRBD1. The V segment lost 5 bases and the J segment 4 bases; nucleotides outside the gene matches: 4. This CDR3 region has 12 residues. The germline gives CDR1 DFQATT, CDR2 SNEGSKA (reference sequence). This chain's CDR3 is CSAATGVETQYF. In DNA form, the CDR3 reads TGCAGTGCTGCTACAGGGGTAGAGACCCAGTACTTC.

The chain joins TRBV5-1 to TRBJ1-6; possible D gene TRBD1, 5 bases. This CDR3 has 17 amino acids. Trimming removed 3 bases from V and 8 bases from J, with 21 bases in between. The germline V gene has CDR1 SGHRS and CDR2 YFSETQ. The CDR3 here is CASSSTRGPVGDSPLHF. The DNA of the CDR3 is TGCGCCAGCAGCTCGACAAGGGGACCTGTCGGCGATTCACCCCTCCACTTT. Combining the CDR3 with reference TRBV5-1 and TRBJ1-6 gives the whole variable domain KAGVTQTPRYLIKTRGQQVTLSCSPISGHRSVSWYQQTPGQGLQFLFEYFSETQRNKGNFPGRFSGRQFSNSRSEMNVSTLELGDSALYLCASSSTRGPVGDSPLHFGNGTRLTVT.

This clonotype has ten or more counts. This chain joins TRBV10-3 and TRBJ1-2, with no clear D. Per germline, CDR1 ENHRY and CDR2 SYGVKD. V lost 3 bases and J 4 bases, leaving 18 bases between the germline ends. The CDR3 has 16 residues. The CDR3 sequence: CAISDSPRPLSYGYTF. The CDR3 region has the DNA TGTGCCATCAGTGACTCCCCCCGACCCCTAAGCTATGGCTACACCTTC.

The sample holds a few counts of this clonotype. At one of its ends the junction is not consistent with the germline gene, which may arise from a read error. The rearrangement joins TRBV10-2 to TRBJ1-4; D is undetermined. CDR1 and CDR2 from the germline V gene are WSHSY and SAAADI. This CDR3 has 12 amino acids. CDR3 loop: CASSGRDEKRFF. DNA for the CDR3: TGCGCCAGCAGTGGACGAGATGAAAAACGGTTTTTT.

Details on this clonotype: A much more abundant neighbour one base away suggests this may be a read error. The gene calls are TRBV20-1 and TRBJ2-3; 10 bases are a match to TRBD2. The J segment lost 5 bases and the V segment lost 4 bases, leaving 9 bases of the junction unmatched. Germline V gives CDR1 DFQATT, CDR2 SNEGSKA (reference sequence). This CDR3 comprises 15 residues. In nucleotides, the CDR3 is TGCAGTGCTACGACCGGGACTAGCGCGAGAGATACGCAGTATTTT. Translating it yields CSATTGTSARDTQYF.

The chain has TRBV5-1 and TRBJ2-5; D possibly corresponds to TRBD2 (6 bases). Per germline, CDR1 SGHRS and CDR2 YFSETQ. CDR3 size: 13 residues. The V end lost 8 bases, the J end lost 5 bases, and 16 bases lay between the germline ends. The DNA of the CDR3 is TGCGCCAGTCGAACGGGAGATCAGGAGACCCAGTACTTC. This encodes CASRTGDQETQYF. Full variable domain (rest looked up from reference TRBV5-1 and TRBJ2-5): KAGVTQTPRYLIKTRGQQVTLSCSPISGHRSVSWYQQTPGQGLQFLFEYFSETQRNKGNFPGRFSGRQFSNSRSEMNVSTLELGDSALYLCASRTGDQETQYFGPGTRLLVL.

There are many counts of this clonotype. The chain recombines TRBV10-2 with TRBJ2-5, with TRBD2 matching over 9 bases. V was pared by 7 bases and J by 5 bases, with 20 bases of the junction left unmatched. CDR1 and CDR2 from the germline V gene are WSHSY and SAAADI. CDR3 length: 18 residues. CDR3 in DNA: TGCGCCAGCAAAGTTACTAGCGGGTTACCAAGCAAAGGGGAGACCCAGTACTTC. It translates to CASKVTSGLPSKGETQYF.

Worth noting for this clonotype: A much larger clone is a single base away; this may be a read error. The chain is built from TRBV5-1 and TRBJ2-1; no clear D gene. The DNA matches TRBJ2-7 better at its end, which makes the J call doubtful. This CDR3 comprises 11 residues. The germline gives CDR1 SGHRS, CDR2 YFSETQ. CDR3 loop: CASSSLDEQYF. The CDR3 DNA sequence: TGCGCCAGCAGCTCCCTGGATGAGCAGTACTTC.

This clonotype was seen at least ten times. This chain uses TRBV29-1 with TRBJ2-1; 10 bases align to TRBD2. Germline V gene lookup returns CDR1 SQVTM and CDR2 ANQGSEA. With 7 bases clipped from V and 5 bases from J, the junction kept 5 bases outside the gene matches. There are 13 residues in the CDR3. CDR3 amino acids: CSGQRGGDNEQFF. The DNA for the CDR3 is TGCAGCGGGCAGCGGGGGGGAGACAATGAGCAGTTCTTC.

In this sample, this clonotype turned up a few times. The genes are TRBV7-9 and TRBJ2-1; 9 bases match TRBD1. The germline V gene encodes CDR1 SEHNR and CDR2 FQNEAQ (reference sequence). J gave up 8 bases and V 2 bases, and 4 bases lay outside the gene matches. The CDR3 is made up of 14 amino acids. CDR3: CASSLTGGLDEQFF. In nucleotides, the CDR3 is TGTGCCAGCAGCTTAACAGGGGGCTTGGATGAGCAGTTCTTC. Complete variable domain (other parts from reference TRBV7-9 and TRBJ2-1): DTGVSQNPRHKITKRGQNVTFRCDPISEHNRLYWYRQTLGQGPEFLTYFQNEAQLEKSRLLSDRFSAERPKGSFSTLEIQRTEQGDSAMYLCASSLTGGLDEQFFGPGTRLTVL.

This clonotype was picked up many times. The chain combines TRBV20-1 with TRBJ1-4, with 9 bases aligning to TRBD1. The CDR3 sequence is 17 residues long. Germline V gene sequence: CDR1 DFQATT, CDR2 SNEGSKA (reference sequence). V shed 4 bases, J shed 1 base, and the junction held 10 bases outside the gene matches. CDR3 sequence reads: CSATGTGNIRTNEKLFF. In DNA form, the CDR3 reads TGCAGTGCTACCGGGACAGGGAATATCAGAACTAATGAAAAACTGTTTTTT.

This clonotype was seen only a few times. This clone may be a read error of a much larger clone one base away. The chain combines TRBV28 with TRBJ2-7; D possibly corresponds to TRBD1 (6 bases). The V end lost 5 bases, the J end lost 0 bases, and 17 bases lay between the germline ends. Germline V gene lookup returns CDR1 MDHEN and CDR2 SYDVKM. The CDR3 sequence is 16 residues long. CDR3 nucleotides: TGTGCCAGCAGTACCCAGGACAGCCTCCGCTCCTACGAGCAGTACTTC. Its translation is CASSTQDSLRSYEQYF. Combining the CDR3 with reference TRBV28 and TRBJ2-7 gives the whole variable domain DVKVTQSSRYLVKRTGEKVFLECVQDMDHENMFWYRQDPGLGLRLIYFSYDVKMKEKGDIPEGYSVSREKKERFSLILESASTNQTSMYLCASSTQDSLRSYEQYFGPGTRLTVT.

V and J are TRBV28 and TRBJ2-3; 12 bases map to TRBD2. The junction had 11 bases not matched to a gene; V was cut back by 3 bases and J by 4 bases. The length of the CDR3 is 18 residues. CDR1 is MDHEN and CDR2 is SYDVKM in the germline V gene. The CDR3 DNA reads TGTGCCAGCAGTTTTCTAGCGGGAGGGCCAGGGGAATCAGATACGCAGTATTTT. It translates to CASSFLAGGPGESDTQYF.

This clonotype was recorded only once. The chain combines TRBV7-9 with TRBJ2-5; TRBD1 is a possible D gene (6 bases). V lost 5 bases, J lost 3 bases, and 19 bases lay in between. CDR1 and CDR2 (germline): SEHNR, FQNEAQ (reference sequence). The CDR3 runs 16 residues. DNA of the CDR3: TGTGCCAGCAGCATTATATGGGGCAGGGGAGAAGAGACCCAGTACTTC. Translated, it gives CASSIIWGRGEETQYF.

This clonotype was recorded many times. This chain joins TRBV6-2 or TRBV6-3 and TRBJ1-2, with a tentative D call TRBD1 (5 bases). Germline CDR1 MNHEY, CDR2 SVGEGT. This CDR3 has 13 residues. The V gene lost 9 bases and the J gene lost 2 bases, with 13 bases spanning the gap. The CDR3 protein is CASQSGTNYGYTF. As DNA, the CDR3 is TGTGCCAGTCAGTCCGGGACCAACTATGGCTACACCTTC.

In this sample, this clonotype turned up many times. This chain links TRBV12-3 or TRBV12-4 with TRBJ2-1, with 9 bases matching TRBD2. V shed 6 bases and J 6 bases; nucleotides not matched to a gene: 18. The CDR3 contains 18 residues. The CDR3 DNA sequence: TGTGCCAGCAGCCCCGCGGGTAGCGGGGGCGGTCCTTCCAATGAGCAGTTCTTC. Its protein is CASSPAGSGGGPSNEQFF.

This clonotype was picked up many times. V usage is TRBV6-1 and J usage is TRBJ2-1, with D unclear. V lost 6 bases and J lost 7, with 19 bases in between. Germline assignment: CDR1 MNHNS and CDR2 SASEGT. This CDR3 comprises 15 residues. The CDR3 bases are TGTGCCAGCAGGGCAGTCTCTCCTAAAGGGAATGAGCAGTTCTTC. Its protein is CASRAVSPKGNEQFF.

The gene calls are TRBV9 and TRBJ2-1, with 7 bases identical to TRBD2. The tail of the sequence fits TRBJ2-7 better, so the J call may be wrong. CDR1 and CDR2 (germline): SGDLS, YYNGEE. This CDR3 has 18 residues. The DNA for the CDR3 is TGTGCCAGCAGCGTAGACCTAGCGGTTTGGAGCTCCTACAATGAGCAGTACTTC. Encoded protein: CASSVDLAVWSSYNEQYF.

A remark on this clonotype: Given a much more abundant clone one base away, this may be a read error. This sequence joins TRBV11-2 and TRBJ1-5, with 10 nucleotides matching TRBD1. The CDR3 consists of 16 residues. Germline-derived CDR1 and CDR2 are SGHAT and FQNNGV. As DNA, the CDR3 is TGTGCCAACAGCTCCGCAGGGACAGGGGCTAATCAGCCCCAGCATTTT. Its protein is CANSSAGTGANQPQHF.

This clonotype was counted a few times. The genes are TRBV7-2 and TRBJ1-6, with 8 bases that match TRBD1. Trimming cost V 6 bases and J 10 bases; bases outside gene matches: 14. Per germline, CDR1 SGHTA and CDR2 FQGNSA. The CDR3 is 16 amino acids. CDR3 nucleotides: TGTGCCAGCAGTCTCACCCGGACAGGGAGGAACTCACCCCTCCACTTT. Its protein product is CASSLTRTGRNSPLHF.

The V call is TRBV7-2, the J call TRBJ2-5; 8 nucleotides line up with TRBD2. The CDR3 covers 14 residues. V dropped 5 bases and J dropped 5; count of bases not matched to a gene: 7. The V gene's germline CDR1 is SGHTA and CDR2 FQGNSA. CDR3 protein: CASSPRGGRETQYF. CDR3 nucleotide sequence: TGTGCCAGCAGCCCTCGGGGGGGCAGGGAGACCCAGTACTTC.

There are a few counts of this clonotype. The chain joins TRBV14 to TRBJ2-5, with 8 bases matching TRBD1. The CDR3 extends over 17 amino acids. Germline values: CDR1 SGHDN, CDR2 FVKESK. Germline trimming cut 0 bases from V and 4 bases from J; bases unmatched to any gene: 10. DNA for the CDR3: TGTGCCAGCAGCCAAGATCTCGGGACCACAGGGGGAGAGACCCAGTACTTC. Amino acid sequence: CASSQDLGTTGGETQYF.

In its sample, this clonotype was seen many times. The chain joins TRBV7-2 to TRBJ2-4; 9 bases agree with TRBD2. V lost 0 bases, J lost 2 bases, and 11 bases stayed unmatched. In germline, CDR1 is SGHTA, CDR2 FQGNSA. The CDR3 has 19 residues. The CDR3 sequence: CASSLASGLAGGPKNIQYF. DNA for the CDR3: TGTGCCAGCAGCTTAGCGTCTGGTTTGGCGGGGGGGCCCAAAAACATTCAGTACTTC.

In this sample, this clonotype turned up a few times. CDR3 nucleotide sequence: TGTGCCAGCAGCCGGGGGTATGAGCAGTTCTTC. This gives the protein CASSRGYEQFF. The genes are TRBV14 and TRBJ2-1, with D perhaps assigned TRBD1 or TRBD2 (5 bases each). The V end lost 4 bases, the J end lost 8 bases, and 6 bases lay between the germline ends. This CDR3 has 11 amino acids. CDR1 and CDR2 from the germline V gene are SGHDN and FVKESK. Complete variable domain (other parts from reference TRBV14 and TRBJ2-1): EAGVTQFPSHSVIEKGQTVTLRCDPISGHDNLYWYRRVMGKEIKFLLHFVKESKQDESGMPNNRFLAERTGGTYSTLKVQPAELEDSGVYFCASSRGYEQFFGPGTRLTVL.

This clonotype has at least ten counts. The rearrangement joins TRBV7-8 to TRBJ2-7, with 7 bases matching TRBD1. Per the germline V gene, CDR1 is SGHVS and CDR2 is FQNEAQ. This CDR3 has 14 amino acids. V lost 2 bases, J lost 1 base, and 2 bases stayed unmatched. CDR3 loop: CASSLHRGSYEQYF. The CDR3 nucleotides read TGTGCCAGCAGCTTACACAGGGGTTCCTACGAGCAGTACTTC.

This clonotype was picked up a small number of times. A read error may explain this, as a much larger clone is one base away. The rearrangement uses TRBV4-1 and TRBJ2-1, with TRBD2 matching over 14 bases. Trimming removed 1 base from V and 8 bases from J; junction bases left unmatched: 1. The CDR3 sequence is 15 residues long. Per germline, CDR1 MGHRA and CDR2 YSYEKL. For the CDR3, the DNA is TGCGCCAGCAGCCAAGGGGGACTAGCGGGAGATGAGCAGTTCTTC. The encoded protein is CASSQGGLAGDEQFF.

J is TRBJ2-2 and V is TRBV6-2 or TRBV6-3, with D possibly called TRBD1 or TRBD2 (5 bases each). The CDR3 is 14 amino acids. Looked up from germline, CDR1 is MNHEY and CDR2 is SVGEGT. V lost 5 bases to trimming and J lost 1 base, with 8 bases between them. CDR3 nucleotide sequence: TGTGCCAGCAGTAGGGACGGGAACACCGGGGAGCTGTTTTTT. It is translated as CASSRDGNTGELFF.

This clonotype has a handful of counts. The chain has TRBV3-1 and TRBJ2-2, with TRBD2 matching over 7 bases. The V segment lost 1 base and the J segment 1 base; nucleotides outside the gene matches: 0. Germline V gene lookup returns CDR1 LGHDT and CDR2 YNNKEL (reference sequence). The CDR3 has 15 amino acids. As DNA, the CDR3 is TGTGCCAGCAGCCAAGCTAGCGGGAACACCGGGGAGCTGTTTTTT. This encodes CASSQASGNTGELFF.